The source of this T cell receptor beta chain is a study of T cell clonality in common variable immunodeficiency. Study-level results: TCRbeta clonality was increased in CVID versus healthy controls.

This CDR3 has 16 residues. Germline V CDR1 and CDR2: SGHRS, YFSETQ. V shed 4 bases, J shed 0 bases, and the junction held 3 bases outside the gene matches. Turning to this clone: The antigen is undetermined. The missing CDR3 end, 3 residues past where the read stops, is filled in from the germline J gene.

Here immunoSEQ multiplex PCR was the method, and the copy in TCRdb shows in-frame clones only, minus some. The repertoire yields more than 45,000 clones, none seen only once; the top ten contain less than 6.5%. Material: peripheral blood mononuclear cells. The sequence derives from a person aged 18 to 69 in good health. The chain carries TRBV5-1 and TRBJ2-5; 13 nucleotides line up with TRBD2. The CDR3 DNA, read in part, is TGCGCCAGCAGCAGGGGGACTAGCGGGAACCAAGAGACC. Translation: CASSRGTSGNQET. The whole CDR3 protein is CASSRGTSGNQETQYF. The variable domain in full, with the rest retrieved from reference TRBV5-1 and TRBJ2-5, is KAGVTQTPRYLIKTRGQQVTLSCSPISGHRSVSWYQQTPGQGLQFLFEYFSETQRNKGNFPGRFSGRQFSNSRSEMNVSTLELGDSALYLCASSRGTSGNQETQYFGPGTRLLVL.